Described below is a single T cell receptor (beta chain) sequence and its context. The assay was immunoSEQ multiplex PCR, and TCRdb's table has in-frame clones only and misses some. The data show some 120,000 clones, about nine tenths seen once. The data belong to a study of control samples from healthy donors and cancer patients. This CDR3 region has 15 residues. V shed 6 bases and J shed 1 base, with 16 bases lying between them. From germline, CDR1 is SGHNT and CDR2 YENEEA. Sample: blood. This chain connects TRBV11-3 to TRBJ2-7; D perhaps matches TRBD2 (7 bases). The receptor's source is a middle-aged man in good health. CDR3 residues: CASSWRRGPSYEQYF. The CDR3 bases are TGTGCCAGCAGTTGGAGGCGGGGGCCGTCCTACGAGCAGTACTTC.